This T cell receptor (beta chain) was profiled in a study of cytomegalovirus exposure and HLA in healthy donors. The CDR3 extends over 13 amino acids. Germline V lookup: CDR1 SQVTM, CDR2 ANQGSEA. The trim removed 3 bases at V and 4 bases at J, leaving 4 bases unmatched. Profiling relied on immunoSEQ multiplex PCR, and the TCRdb table lists in-frame clones only, not all of them. Of approximately 58,000 clones in the sample, approximately 95% were seen once. The table lists this clone with a few counts. The chain couples TRBV29-1 to TRBJ2-5, with 8 positions matching TRBD2. This TCR was recovered from a woman between 18 and 29 years old in good health and CMV-seropositive. Sequencing was done on a sample of PBMCs. DNA of the CDR3: TGCAGCGTTGACAACCTAGCGGGAGAGACCCAGTACTTC. The encoded protein is CSVDNLAGETQYF.